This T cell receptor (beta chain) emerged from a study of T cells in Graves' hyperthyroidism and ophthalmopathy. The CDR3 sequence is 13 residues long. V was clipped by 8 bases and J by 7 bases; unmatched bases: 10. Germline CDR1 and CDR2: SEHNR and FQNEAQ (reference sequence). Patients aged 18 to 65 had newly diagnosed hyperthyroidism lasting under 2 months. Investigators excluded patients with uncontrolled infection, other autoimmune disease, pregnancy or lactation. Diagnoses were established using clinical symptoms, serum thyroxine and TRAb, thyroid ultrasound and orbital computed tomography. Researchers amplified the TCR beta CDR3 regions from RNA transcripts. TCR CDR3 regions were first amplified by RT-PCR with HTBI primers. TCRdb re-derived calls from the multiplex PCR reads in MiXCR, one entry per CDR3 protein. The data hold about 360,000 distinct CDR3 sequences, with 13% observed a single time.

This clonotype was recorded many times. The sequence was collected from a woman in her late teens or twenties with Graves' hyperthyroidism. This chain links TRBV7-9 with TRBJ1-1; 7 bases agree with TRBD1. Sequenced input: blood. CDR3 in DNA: TGTGCCAGCGGAACAGGGGTAACCTTTGAAGCTTTCTTT. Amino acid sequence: CASGTGVTFEAFF.